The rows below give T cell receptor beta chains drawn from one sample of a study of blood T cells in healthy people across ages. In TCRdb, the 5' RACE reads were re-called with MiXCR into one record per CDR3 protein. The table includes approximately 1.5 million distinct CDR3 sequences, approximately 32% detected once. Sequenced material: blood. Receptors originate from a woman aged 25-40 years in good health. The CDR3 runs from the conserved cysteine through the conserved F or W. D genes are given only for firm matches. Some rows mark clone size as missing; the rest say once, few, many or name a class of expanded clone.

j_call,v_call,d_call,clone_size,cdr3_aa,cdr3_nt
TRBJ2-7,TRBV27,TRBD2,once,CASSPHILAGGEQYF,TGTGCCAGCAGCCCCCACATCCTAGCGGGAGGGGAGCAGTACTTC
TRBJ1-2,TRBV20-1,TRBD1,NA,CSALLTGDYGYTF,TGCAGTGCCCTCTTGACAGGGGACTATGGCTACACCTTC
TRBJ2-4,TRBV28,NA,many,CASSPNLPAAKNIQYF,TGTGCCAGCAGTCCGAACTTACCTGCAGCCAAAAACATTCAGTACTTC
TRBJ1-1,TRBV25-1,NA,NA,CASSEYRNGEAFF,TGTGCCAGCAGTGAATACCGGAACGGGGAAGCTTTCTTT
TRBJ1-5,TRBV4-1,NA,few,CASSQEEGGGQPQHF,TGCGCCAGCAGCCAAGAAGAGGGGGGTGGCCAGCCCCAGCATTTT
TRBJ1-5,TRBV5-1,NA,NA,CASSPDGNQPLHF,TGCGCCAGCAGTCCCGACGGAAATCAGCCCCTGCATTTT
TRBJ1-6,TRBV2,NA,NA,CASSDHWDSYNSPLHF,TGTGCCAGCAGTGACCATTGGGACTCCTATAATTCACCCCTCCACTTT
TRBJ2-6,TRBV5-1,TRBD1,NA,CTSSLDWTGASGANVLTF,TGCACCAGCAGCTTGGATTGGACAGGGGCATCTGGGGCCAACGTCCTGACTTTC
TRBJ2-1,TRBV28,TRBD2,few,CASSQRSTSGSSYDEQFF,TGTGCCAGCAGTCAAAGAAGCACTAGCGGGAGTTCGTATGATGAGCAGTTCTTC
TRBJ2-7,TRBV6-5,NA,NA,CASSSSVEQYF,TGTGCCAGCAGTTCTAGCGTGGAGCAGTACTTC
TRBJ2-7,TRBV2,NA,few,CASRTQGPSSYEQYF,TGTGCCAGCAGAACCCAGGGGCCAAGCTCCTACGAGCAGTACTTC
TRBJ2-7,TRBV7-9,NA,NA,CASSSTQGLGEQYF,TGTGCCAGCAGCTCGACCCAAGGGTTGGGCGAGCAGTACTTC
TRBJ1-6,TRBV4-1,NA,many,CASSEGRLPDSPLHF,TGCGCCAGCAGCGAAGGGCGCTTACCGGACTCACCCCTCCACTTT
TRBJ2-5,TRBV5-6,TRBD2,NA,CASSYGTSGFTGTQYF,TGTGCCAGCAGCTACGGGACTAGCGGGTTCACGGGGACCCAGTACTTC